The rows below give T cell receptor beta chains drawn from one sample of a study of blood T cells in healthy people across ages. TCRdb re-called the 5' RACE reads through MiXCR, storing one row per CDR3 protein. The repertoire includes 750,000 to 850,000 distinct CDR3 sequences, 20% to 30% of them detected once, and more than 3% sits in the top ten. These records were also assigned to another study, of T cells of mothers and their children.

Material for sequencing was blood. These receptors were taken from a boy between 10 and 17 years old in good health. The CDR3 runs from the conserved cysteine through the conserved F or W. D genes are given only for firm matches. Clone size appears in some rows only: once, few, many, or a class for an expanded clone.

abundance	v_gene	d_gene	j_gene	CDR3nt	CDR3aa
NA	TRBV6-2/TRBV6-3	TRBD1	TRBJ2-1	TGTGCCAGCAGACCCGAGGGACAGGGGGCTGGTGAGCAGTTCTTC	CASRPEGQGAGEQFF
NA	TRBV25-1	NA	TRBJ1-5	TGTGCCAGCAGTCAGAGCGGGAGCAATCAGCCCCAGCATTTT	CASSQSGSNQPQHF
NA	TRBV20-1	NA	TRBJ2-5	TGCAGTGCTAGAGATGACGGGGTCCAAGAGACCCAGTACTTC	CSARDDGVQETQYF
NA	TRBV6-2/TRBV6-3	TRBD2	TRBJ2-1	TGTGCCAGCAGCTTTGTCGGGACTAGCGGGAAGAATGAGCAGTTCTTC	CASSFVGTSGKNEQFF
NA	TRBV12-3/TRBV12-4	TRBD1	TRBJ1-2	TGTGCCACCATTAATGCATGGTCAGGGGGGGTTTATGGCTACACCTTC	CATINAWSGGVYGYTF
few	TRBV7-9	NA	TRBJ1-2	TGTGCCAGCAGCTTAGAACTTCGGGAGAATTATGGCTACACCTTC	CASSLELRENYGYTF
many	TRBV5-1	NA	TRBJ2-7	TGTGCCAGCAGCCCCGGGGCTAGCTACGAGCAGTACTTC	CASSPGASYEQYF
NA	TRBV3-1	TRBD1	TRBJ2-7	TGTGCCAGCAGCCATCCGGACAGGGCCTACGAGCAGTACTTC	CASSHPDRAYEQYF
NA	TRBV29-1	NA	TRBJ2-7	TGCAGCGTGATTAGGGCAGAGGGCAACGAGCAGTACTTC	CSVIRAEGNEQYF
NA	TRBV12-3/TRBV12-4	NA	TRBJ1-1	TGTGCCAGCAGGAACTCTGGGGAAGGCACTGAAGCTTTCTTT	CASRNSGEGTEAFF
few	TRBV6-6	NA	TRBJ2-7	TGTGCCAGCAGTTATCTGTTCGAGGGTTTCGACGAGCAGTACTTC	CASSYLFEGFDEQYF
NA	TRBV9	TRBD2	TRBJ2-3	TGTGCCAGCAGCGTGTCTAGCGGCCCTTTGGATACGCAGTATTTT	CASSVSSGPLDTQYF
few	TRBV7-9	TRBD1	TRBJ1-1	TGTGCCAGCAGCTACGGACAGGGCGAAGCTTTCTTT	CASSYGQGEAFF
NA	TRBV20-1	TRBD2	TRBJ2-5	TGCAGTGCTAGAGGCGGGACTAGCGGGGGCCAATACCAAGAGACCCAGTACTTC	CSARGGTSGGQYQETQYF
few	TRBV5-1	NA	TRBJ2-7	TGCGCCAGCAGCCAAGGGGGGAACTCCTACGAGCAGTACTTC	CASSQGGNSYEQYF
NA	TRBV7-9	TRBD1	TRBJ2-4	TGTGCCAGCAGCCATACAGGGGAACTAGCCAAAAACATTCAGTACTTC	CASSHTGELAKNIQYF
few	TRBV29-1	NA	TRBJ2-3	TGCAGCGTTGAAGACAGTACAGATACGCAGTATTTT	CSVEDSTDTQYF
few	TRBV9	TRBD2	TRBJ2-5	TGTGCCAGCAGCGTAGGGACTAGCGGGAAAGCGGGGGAGACCCAGTACTTC	CASSVGTSGKAGETQYF
NA	TRBV4-1	NA	TRBJ2-3	TGCGCCAGCAGCCAAGAGGGAGTCCTCACAGATACGCAGTATTTT	CASSQEGVLTDTQYF
NA	TRBV24-1	TRBD2	TRBJ2-1	TGTGCCACCAGTGACTACGCGACTAGCGGGAGAGCAAATGAGCAGTTCTTC	CATSDYATSGRANEQFF
few	TRBV7-3	TRBD2	TRBJ2-4	TGTGCCAGCAGCTTGAGCGGGGGGGCTTGGGGAAACATTCAGTACTTC	CASSLSGGAWGNIQYF
few	TRBV12-3/TRBV12-4	NA	TRBJ1-4	TGTGCCAGCACCCCGACCCTGGGGAGTGAAAAACTGTTTTTT	CASTPTLGSEKLFF
NA	TRBV20-1	NA	TRBJ1-2	TGCAGTGCTAGATCCCCCTGGGGGGGGCATGGCTACACCTTC	CSARSPWGGHGYTF
NA	TRBV4-3	TRBD1	TRBJ2-1	TGCGCCAGCAGCCGACAGGGCGGAGGCTCCTACAATGAGCAGTTCTTC	CASSRQGGGSYNEQFF
few	TRBV9	NA	TRBJ2-2	TGTGCCAGCAGCGTAGATTCGACTGTAGTAGGGACCGGGGAGCTGTTTTTT	CASSVDSTVVGTGELFF
NA	TRBV29-1	NA	TRBJ1-4	TGCAGCGTCCCTTGGGGTGAAAAACTGGTTTTT	CSVPWGEKLVF
few	TRBV29-1	NA	TRBJ2-3	TGCAGCGTTGGGGTCTGGGGTGGCATGGATACGCAGTATTTT	CSVGVWGGMDTQYF
few	TRBV4-3	TRBD1	TRBJ2-7	TGCGCCAGCAGCCCGTCCAGGGGGTGGGAGCAGTACTTC	CASSPSRGWEQYF
few	TRBV12-3/TRBV12-4	NA	TRBJ2-2	TGTGCCAGCCGTCTTAAGAACACCGGGGAGCTGTTTTTT	CASRLKNTGELFF
NA	TRBV20-1	TRBD2	TRBJ2-1	TGCAGTGTTCTAGCGGGTAGCAATGAGCAGTTCTTC	CSVLAGSNEQFF
NA	TRBV4-2	TRBD1	TRBJ1-2	TGTGCCAGCAGCCAGGTTCTTGGACAGGGGGTTGGCTACACCTTC	CASSQVLGQGVGYTF
once	TRBV20-1	TRBD1	TRBJ2-7	TGCAGTGCTCCCCTGGACAGGGGGCTGGGCGAGCAGTACTTC	CSAPLDRGLGEQYF
few	TRBV7-2	NA	TRBJ2-5	TGTGCCAGCAGCTTCGGTCGAGAGACCCAGTACTTC	CASSFGRETQYF
NA	TRBV3-1	NA	TRBJ1-5	TGTGCCAGCAGCCAAGACCCACAGGGAACTCAGCCCCAGCATTTT	CASSQDPQGTQPQHF
few	TRBV15	TRBD2	TRBJ2-2	TGTGCCACCAGCAGAGACCTAACTAGCGGGTCTAACACCGGGGAGCTGTTTTTT	CATSRDLTSGSNTGELFF
NA	TRBV19	NA	TRBJ2-7	TGTGCCAGTAGTATAGGACTTCTCTACGAGCAGTACTTC	CASSIGLLYEQYF
few	TRBV7-3	NA	TRBJ2-1	TGTGCCAGCAGCGACCACTATGGTCAAATGGATGAGCAGTTCTTC	CASSDHYGQMDEQFF
NA	TRBV6-6	TRBD2	TRBJ2-3	TGTGCCAGCAGTTACCCACTAGCGGGAGTGGAGGATACGCAGTATTTT	CASSYPLAGVEDTQYF
NA	TRBV19	TRBD1	TRBJ1-1	TGTGCCAGTAGTATTGGGACAGGGAACACTGAAGCTTTCTTT	CASSIGTGNTEAFF
few	TRBV29-1	NA	TRBJ2-7	TGCAGCGTTCTAACCGGGACCTCCTACGAGCAGTACTTC	CSVLTGTSYEQYF
few	TRBV30	NA	TRBJ1-2	TGTGCCTGGAGTGAGATAGGGGGAGGGTATGGCTACACCTTC	CAWSEIGGGYGYTF
NA	TRBV28	NA	TRBJ2-5	TGTGCCAGCAGTTTCGGCTGGGAGGAGACCCAGTACTTC	CASSFGWEETQYF
NA	TRBV12-3/TRBV12-4	NA	TRBJ1-5	TGTGCCAGCAGCCCTGGGGAGGGGAGATATCAGCCCCAGCATTTT	CASSPGEGRYQPQHF
few	TRBV12-3/TRBV12-4	NA	TRBJ2-7	TGTGCCAGCAGTTTAGCGCTAGCTAACTACGAGCAGTACTTC	CASSLALANYEQYF
NA	TRBV19	NA	TRBJ1-6	TGTGCCAGTACCCACAGGTGGGATAATTCACCCCTCCACTTT	CASTHRWDNSPLHF
few	TRBV20-1	TRBD1	TRBJ2-5	TGCAGTGCTAGTTGGGACAGACCGTACCAAGAGACCCAGTACTTC	CSASWDRPYQETQYF
NA	TRBV20-1	NA	TRBJ1-1	TGCAGTGCCTCCCCCGGGACTGAAGCTTTCTTT	CSASPGTEAFF
NA	TRBV25-1	NA	TRBJ2-7	TGTGCCAGCAGCCACCCCGGTCTGAAAGGGACCAGCGAGCAGTACTTC	CASSHPGLKGTSEQYF
NA	TRBV29-1	TRBD1	TRBJ2-4	TGCAGCGTTCCCCGGGACAGGGCCTCCGAAAACATTCAGTACTTC	CSVPRDRASENIQYF
few	TRBV5-1	NA	TRBJ1-1	TGCGCCAGCAGCTTCGATGGGTGGAACACTGAAGCTTTCTTT	CASSFDGWNTEAFF
few	TRBV5-8	NA	TRBJ2-1	TGTGCCAGCAGCTTGGGACACGCGATCAATGAGCAGTTCTTC	CASSLGHAINEQFF
NA	TRBV6-1	TRBD1	TRBJ1-1	TGTGCCAGCAGTGACGCGGACAGGGGGCAGTCTGAAGCTTTCTTT	CASSDADRGQSEAFF
few	TRBV7-2	NA	TRBJ2-1	TGTGCCAGCAGCCTATCCCTCGGACTACTCATCGAGCAGTTCTTC	CASSLSLGLLIEQFF
few	TRBV20-1	TRBD2	TRBJ2-5	TGCAGTGCTAGACTAGCGGGAGAGGGGGAGACCCAGTACTTC	CSARLAGEGETQYF